This T cell receptor beta chain was retrieved from a study of T cell responses to AZD1222 COVID-19 vaccine. Findings of the study overall: Most donors were white British and more were female, and clonal diversity was possibly underestimated. Sampled repertoires all dated from after the peak T cell response.

Turning to this clone: Antigen specificity is unknown.

Method: immunoSEQ multiplex PCR; TCRdb's copy keeps in-frame clones and lacks some. Among around 110,000 clones, just under 95% were seen once, and the ten largest hold 2.5% to 3%. This CDR3 is built from 15 residues. V dropped 6 bases and J dropped 1; count of bases not matched to a gene: 8. CDR1 and CDR2 (germline): ENHRY, SYGVKD. The rearrangement joins TRBV10-3 to TRBJ1-1; the match to TRBD1 covers 7 bases. This receptor was identified in an adult in good health. The sample was peripheral blood, taken on day 0 of AZD1222 vaccination. For the CDR3, the DNA is TGTGCCATCAGGCGACAGGGCAACGGGAACACTGAAGCTTTCTTT. Residues: CAIRRQGNGNTEAFF.